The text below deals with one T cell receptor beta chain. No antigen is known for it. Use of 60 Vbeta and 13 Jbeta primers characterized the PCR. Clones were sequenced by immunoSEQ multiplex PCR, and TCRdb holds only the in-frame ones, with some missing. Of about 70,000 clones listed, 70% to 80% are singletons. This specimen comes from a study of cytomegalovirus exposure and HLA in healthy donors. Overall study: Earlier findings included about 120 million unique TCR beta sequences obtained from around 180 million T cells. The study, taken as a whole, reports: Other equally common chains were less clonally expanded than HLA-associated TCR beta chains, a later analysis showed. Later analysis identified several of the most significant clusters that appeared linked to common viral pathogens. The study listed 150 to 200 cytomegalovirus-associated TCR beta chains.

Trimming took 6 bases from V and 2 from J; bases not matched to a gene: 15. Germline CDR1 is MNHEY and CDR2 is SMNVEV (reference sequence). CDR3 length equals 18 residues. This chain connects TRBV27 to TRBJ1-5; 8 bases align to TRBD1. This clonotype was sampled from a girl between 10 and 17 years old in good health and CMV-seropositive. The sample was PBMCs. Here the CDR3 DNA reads TGTGCCAGCAGCTATATTGGACAGGGTGGTATCGGCAATCAGCCCCAGCATTTT. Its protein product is CASSYIGQGGIGNQPQHF.